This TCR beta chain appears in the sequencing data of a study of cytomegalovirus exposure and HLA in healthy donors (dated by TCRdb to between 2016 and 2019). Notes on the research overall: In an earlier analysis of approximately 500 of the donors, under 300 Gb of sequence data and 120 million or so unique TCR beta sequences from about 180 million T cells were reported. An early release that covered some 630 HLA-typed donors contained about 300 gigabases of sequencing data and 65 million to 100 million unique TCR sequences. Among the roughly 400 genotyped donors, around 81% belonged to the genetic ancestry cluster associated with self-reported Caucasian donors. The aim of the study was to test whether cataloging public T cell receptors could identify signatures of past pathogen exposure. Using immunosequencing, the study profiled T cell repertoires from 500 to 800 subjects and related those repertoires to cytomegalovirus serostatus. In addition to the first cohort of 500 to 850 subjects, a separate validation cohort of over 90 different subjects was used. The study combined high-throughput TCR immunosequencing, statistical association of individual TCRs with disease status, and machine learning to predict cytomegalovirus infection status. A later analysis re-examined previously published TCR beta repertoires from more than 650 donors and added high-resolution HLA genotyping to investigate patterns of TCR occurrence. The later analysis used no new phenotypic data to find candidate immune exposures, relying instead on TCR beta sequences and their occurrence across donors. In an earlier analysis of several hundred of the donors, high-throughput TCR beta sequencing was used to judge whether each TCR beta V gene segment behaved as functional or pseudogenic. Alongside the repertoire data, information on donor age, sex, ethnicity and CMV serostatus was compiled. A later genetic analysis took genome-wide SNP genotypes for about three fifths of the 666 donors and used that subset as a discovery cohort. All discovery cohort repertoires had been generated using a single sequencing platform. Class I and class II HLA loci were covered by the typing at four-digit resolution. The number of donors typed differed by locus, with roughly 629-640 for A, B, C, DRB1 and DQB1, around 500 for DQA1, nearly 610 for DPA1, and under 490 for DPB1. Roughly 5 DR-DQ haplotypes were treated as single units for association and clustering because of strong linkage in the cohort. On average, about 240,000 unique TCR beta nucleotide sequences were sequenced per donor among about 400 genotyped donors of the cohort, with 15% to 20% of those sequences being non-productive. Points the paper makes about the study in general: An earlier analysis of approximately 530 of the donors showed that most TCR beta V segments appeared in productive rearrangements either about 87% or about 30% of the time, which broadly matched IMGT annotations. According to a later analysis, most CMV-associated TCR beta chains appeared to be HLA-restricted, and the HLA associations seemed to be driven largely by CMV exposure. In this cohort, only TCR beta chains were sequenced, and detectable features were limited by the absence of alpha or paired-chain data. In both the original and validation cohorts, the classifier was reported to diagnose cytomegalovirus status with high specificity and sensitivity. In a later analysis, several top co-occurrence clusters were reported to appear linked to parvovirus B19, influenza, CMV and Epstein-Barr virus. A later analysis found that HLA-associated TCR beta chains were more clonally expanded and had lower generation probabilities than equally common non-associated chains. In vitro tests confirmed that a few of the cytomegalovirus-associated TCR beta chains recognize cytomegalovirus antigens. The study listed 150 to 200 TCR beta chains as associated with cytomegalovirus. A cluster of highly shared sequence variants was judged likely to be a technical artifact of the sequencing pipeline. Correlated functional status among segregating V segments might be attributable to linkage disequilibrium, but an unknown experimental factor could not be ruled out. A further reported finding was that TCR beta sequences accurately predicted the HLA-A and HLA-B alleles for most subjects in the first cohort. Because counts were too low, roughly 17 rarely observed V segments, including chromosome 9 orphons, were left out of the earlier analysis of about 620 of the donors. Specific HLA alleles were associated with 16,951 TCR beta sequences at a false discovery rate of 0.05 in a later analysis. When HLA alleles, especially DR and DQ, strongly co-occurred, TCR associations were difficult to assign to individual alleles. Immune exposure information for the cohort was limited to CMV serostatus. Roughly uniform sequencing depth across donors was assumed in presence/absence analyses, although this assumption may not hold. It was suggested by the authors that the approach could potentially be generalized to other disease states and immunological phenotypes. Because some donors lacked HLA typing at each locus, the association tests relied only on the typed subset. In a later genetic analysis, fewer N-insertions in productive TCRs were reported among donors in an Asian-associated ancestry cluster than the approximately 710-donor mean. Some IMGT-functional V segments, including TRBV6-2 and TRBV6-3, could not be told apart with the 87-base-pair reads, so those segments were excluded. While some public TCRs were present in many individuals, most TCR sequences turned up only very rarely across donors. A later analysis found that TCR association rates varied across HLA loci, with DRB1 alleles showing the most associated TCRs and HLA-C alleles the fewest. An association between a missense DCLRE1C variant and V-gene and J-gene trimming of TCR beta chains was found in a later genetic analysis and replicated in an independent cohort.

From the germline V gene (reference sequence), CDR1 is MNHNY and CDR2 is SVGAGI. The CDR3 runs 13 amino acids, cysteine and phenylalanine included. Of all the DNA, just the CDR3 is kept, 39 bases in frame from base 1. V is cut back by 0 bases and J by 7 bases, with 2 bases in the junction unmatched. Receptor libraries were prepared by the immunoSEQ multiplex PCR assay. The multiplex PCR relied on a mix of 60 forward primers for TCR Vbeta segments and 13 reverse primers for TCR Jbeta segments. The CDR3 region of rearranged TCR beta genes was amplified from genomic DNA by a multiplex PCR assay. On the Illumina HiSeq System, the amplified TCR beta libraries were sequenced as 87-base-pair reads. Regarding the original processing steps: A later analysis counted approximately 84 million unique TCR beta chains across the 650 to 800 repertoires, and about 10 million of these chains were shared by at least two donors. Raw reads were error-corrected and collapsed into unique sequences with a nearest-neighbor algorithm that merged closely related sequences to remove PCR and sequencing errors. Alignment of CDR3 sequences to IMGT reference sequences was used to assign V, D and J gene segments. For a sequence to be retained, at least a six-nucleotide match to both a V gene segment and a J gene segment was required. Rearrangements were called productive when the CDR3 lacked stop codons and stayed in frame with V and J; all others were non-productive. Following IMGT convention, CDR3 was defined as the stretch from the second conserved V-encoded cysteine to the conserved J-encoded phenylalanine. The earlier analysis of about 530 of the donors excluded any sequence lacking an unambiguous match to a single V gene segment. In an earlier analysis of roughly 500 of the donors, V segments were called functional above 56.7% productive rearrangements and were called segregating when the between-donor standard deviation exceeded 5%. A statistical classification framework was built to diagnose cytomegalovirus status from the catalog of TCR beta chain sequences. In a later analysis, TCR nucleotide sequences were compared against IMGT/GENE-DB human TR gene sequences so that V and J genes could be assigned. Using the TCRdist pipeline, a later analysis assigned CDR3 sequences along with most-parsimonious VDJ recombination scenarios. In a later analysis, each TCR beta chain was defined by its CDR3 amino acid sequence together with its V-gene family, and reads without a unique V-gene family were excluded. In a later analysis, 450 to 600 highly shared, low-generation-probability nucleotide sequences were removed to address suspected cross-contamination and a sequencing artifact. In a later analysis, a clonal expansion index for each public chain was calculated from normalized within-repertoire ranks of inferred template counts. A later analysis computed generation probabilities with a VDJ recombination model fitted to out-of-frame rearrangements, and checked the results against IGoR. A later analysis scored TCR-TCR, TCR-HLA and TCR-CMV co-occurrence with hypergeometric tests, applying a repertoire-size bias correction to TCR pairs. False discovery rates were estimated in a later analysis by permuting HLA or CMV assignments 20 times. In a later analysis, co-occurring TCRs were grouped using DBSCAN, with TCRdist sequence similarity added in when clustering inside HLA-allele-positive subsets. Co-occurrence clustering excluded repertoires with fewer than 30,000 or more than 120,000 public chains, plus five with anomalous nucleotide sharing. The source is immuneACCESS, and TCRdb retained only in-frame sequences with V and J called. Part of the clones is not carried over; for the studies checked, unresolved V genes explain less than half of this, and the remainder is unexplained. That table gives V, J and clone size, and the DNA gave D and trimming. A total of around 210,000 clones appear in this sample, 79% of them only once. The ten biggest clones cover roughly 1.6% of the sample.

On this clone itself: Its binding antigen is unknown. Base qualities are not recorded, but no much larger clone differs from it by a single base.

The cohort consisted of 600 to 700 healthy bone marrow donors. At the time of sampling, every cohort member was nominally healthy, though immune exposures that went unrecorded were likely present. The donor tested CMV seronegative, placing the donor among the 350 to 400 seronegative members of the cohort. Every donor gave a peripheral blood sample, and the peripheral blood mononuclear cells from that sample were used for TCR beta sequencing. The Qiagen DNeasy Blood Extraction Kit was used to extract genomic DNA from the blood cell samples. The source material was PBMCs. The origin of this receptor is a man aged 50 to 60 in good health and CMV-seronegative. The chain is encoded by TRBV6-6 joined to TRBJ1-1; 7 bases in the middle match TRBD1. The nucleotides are TGTGCCAGCAGTTACTCAAGGGGGCTTGAAGCTTTCTTT. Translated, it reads CASSYSRGLEAFF.